This T cell receptor (beta chain) comes out of a study of T cells in Graves' hyperthyroidism and ophthalmopathy. The study, taken as a whole, reports: In the blood, most expanded thyroid clonotypes above 0.001 appeared as well.

Remarks on this clonotype: The antigen remains undetermined.

The CDR3 has 12 amino acids. V lost 1 base and J lost 13, with 13 bases in between. Germline V gene lookup returns CDR1 DFQATT and CDR2 SNEGSKA (reference sequence). RNA transcripts provided the source from which TCR beta CDR3 regions were amplified. TCR CDR3 underwent first-round RT-PCR with the HTBI primer set. TCRdb called the multiplex PCR reads again in MiXCR, with one record for every CDR3 protein. The profile shows more than 450,000 distinct CDR3 sequences, 14% of them singletons. Patients aged 18 to 65 had newly diagnosed hyperthyroidism of under 2 months' duration. Reasons for excluding patients were uncontrolled infection, other autoimmune disease, pregnancy or lactation. Diagnostic decisions used clinical symptoms, serum thyroxine and TRAb, thyroid ultrasound and orbital computed tomography.

The TCR was taken from a middle-aged woman with Graves' hyperthyroidism. This rearrangement joins TRBV20-1 to TRBJ2-2; D is perhaps TRBD2 (5 bases). Sequencing was performed on blood. The CDR3 bases are TGCAGTGCTAGAGGGGTAGCCCGGGGGCTGTTTTTT. Translation: CSARGVARGLFF.